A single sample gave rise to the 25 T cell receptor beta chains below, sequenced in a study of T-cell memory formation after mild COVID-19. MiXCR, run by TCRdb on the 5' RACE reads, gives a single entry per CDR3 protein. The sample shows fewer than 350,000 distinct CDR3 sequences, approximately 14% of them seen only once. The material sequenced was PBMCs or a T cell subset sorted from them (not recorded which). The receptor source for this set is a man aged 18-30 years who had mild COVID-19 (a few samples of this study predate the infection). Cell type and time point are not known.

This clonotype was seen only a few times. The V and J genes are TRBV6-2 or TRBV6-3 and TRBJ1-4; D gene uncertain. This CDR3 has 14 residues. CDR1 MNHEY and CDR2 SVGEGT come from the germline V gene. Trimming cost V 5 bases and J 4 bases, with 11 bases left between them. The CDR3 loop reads CASSTDGYNEKLFF. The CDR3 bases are TGTGCCAGCAGTACGGACGGCTATAATGAAAAACTGTTTTTT.

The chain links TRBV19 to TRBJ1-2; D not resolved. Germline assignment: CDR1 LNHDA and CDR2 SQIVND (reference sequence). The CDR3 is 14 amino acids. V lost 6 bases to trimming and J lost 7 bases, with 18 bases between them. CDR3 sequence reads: CASRRPPGVGGYTF. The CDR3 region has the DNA TGTGCCAGTAGACGGCCCCCCGGTGTGGGTGGCTACACCTTC.

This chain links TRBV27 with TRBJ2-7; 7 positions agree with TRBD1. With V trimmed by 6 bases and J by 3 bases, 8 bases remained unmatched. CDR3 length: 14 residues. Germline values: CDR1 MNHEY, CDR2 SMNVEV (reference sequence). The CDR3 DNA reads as TGTGCCAGCAGGCGGACCGGGACAGACTACGAGCAGTACTTC. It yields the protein CASRRTGTDYEQYF.

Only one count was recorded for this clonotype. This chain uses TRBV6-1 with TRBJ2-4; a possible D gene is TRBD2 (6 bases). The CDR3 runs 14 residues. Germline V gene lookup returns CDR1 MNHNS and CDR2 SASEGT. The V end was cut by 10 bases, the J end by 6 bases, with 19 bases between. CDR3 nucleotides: TGTGCCACCCTATTTCCGGGACTCTCAAACATTCAGTACTTC. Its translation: CATLFPGLSNIQYF.

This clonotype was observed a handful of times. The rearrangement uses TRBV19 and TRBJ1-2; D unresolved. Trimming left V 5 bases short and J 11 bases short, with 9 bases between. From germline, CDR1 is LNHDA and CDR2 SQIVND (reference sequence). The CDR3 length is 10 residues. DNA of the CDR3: TGTGCCAGTAGTGCCGGTAGTTACACCTTC. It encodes CASSAGSYTF. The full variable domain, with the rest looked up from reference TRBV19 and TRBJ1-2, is DGGITQSPKYLFRKEGQNVTLSCEQNLNHDAMYWYRQDPGQGLRLIYYSQIVNDFQKGDIAEGYSVSREKKESFPLTVTSAQKNPTAFYLCASSAGSYTFGSGTRLTVV.

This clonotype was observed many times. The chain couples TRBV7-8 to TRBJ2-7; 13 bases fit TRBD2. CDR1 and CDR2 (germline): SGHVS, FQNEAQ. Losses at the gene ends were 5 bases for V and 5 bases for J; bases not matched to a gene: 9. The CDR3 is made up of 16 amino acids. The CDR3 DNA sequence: TGTGCCAGCAGCGCAAGCGGACTAGCGGGGGCAGACGAGCAGTACTTC. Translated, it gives CASSASGLAGADEQYF.

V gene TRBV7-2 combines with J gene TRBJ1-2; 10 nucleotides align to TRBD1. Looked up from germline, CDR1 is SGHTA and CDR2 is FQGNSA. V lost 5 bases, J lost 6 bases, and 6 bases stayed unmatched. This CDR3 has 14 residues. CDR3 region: CASSPKGTGDGYTF. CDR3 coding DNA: TGTGCCAGCAGCCCAAAAGGGACAGGGGATGGCTACACCTTC.

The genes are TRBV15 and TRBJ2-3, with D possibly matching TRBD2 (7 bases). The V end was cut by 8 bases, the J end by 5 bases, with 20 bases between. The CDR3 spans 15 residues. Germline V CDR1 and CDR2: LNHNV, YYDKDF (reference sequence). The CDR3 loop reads CATWGGRGREDTQYF. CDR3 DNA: TGTGCCACCTGGGGGGGGCGTGGGAGAGAAGATACGCAGTATTTT.

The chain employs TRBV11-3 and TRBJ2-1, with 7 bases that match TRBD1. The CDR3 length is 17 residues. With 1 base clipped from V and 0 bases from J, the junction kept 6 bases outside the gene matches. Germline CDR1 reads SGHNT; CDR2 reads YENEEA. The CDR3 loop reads CASSLGGTVSSYNEQFF. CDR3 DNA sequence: TGTGCCAGCAGCTTAGGAGGGACAGTAAGCTCCTACAATGAGCAGTTCTTC.

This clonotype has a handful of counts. The CDR3: CASSLGVLRDIQYF. The CDR3 nucleotides read TGCGCCAGCAGCTTGGGGGTGCTTCGGGACATTCAGTACTTC. The chain links TRBV5-1 to TRBJ2-4; D is undetermined. Germline CDR1 SGHRS, CDR2 YFSETQ. V lost 0 bases and J lost 8, with 12 bases in between. CDR3 length: 14 amino acids.

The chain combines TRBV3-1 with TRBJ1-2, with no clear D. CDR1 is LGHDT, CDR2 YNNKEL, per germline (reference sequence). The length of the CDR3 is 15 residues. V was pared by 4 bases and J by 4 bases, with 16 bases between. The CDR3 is CASSLTALVGYGYTF. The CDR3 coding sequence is TGTGCCAGCAGCCTCACGGCCCTGGTAGGCTATGGCTACACCTTC.

Here the CDR3 DNA reads TGCAGCGTTGAGAAGGGGGGCTATGGCTACACCTTC. It yields the protein CSVEKGGYGYTF. The chain recombines TRBV29-1 with TRBJ1-2, with D perhaps matching TRBD1 (6 bases). In germline, CDR1 is SQVTM, CDR2 ANQGSEA. Trimming took 3 bases from V and 4 from J, leaving 9 bases between them. CDR3 size: 12 residues.

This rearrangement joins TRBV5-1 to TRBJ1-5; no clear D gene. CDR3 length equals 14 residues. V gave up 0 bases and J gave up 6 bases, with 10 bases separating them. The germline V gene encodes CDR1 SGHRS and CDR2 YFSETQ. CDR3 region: CASSLDTSGQPQHF. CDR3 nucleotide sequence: TGCGCCAGCAGCTTGGACACCTCAGGTCAGCCCCAGCATTTT. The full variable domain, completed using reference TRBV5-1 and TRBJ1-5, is KAGVTQTPRYLIKTRGQQVTLSCSPISGHRSVSWYQQTPGQGLQFLFEYFSETQRNKGNFPGRFSGRQFSNSRSEMNVSTLELGDSALYLCASSLDTSGQPQHFGDGTRLSIL.

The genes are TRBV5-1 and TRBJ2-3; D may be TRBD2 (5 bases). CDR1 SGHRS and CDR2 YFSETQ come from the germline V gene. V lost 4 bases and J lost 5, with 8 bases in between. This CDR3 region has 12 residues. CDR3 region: CASSTTRDTQYF. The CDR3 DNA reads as TGCGCCAGCAGCACCACTAGAGATACGCAGTATTTT.

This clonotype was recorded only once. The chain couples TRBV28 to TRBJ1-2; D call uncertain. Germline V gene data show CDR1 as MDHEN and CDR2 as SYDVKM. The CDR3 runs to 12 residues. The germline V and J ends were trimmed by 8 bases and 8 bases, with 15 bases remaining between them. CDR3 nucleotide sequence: TGTGCCAGCGAGAAGTCCTGGGAGGGCTACACCTTC. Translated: CASEKSWEGYTF.

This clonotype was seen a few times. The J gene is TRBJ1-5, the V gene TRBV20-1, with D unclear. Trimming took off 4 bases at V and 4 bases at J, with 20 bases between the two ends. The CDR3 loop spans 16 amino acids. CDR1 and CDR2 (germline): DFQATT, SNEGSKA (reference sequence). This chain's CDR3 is CSAKLYLSLGNQPQHF. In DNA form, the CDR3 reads TGCAGTGCTAAATTATACCTCTCCTTGGGGAATCAGCCCCAGCATTTT.

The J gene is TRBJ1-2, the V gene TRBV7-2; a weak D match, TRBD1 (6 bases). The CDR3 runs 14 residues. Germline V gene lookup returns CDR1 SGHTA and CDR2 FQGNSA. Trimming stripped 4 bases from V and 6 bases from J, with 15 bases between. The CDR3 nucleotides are TGTGCCAGCAGCTCACAACAGGGTTTCCATGGCTACACCTTC. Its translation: CASSSQQGFHGYTF. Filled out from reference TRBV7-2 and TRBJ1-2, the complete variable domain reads GAGVSQSPSNKVTEKGKDVELRCDPISGHTALYWYRQSLGQGLEFLIYFQGNSAPDKSGLPSDRFSAERTGGSVSTLTIQRTQQEDSAVYLCASSSQQGFHGYTFGSGTRLTVV.

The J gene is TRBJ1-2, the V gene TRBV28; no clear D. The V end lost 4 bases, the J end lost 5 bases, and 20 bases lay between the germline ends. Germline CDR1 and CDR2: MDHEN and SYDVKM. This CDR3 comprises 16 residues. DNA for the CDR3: TGTGCCAGCAGTTCCGGGCTGATGGAGGGAGGTTATGGCTACACCTTC. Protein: CASSSGLMEGGYGYTF.

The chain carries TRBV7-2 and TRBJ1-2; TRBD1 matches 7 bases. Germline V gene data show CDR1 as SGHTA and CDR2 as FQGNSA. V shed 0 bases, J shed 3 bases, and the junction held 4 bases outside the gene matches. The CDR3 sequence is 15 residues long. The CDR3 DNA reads TGTGCCAGCAGCTTAGCAGGGGGCTCCCACTATGGCTACACCTTC. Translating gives CASSLAGGSHYGYTF.

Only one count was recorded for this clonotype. This chain's CDR3 is CASSSHQLETQYF. CDR3 nucleotides: TGTGCCAGCAGTTCGCACCAACTGGAGACCCAGTACTTC. V gene TRBV12-3 or TRBV12-4 combines with J gene TRBJ2-5; the D is unclear. The CDR3 has 13 amino acids. V was pared by 4 bases and J by 5 bases, with 11 bases between.

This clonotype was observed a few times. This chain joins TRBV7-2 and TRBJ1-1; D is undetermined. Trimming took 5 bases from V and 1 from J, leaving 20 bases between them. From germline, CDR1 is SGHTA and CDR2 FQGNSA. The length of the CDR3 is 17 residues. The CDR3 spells CASSLSGVGLSNTEAFF. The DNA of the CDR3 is TGTGCCAGCAGCCTGAGCGGGGTAGGGCTGTCGAACACTGAAGCTTTCTTT.

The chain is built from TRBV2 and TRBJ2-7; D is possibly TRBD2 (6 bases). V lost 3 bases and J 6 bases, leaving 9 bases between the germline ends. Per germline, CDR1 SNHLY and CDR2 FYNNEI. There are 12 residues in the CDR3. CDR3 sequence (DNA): TGTGCCAGCAGTGAGCGGGAAGGCGAGCAGTACGTC. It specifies CASSEREGEQYV.

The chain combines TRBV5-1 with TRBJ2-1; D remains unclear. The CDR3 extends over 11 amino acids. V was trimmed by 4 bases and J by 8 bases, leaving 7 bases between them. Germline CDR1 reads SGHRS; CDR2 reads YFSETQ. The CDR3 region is CASSKDHEQFF. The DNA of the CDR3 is TGCGCCAGCAGCAAAGACCATGAGCAGTTCTTC.

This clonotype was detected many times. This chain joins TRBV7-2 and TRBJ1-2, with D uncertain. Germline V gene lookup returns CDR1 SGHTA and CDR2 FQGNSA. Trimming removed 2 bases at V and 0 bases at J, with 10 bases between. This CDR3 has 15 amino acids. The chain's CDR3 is CASSLSGLANYGYTF. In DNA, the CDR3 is TGTGCCAGCAGCTTATCGGGGTTGGCTAACTATGGCTACACCTTC. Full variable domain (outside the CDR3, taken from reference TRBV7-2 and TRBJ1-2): GAGVSQSPSNKVTEKGKDVELRCDPISGHTALYWYRQSLGQGLEFLIYFQGNSAPDKSGLPSDRFSAERTGGSVSTLTIQRTQQEDSAVYLCASSLSGLANYGYTFGSGTRLTVV.

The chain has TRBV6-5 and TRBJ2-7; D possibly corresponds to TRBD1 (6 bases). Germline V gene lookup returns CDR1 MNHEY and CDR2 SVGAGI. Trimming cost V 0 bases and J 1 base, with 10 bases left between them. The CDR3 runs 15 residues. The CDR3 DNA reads TGTGCCAGCAGTTACTCATATGGACAGTCCTACGAGCAGTACTTC. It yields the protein CASSYSYGQSYEQYF.